A single sample is the source of the 17 T cell receptor beta chains below, sequenced in a study of T cells in Graves' hyperthyroidism and ophthalmopathy. RNA transcripts yielded amplified TCR beta CDR3 regions. The TCR CDR3 first-round RT-PCR relied on the HTBI primer set. Via MiXCR, TCRdb re-called the multiplex PCR reads, giving one row per CDR3 protein. Of hundreds of thousands of distinct CDR3 sequences listed, roughly 13% are singletons. The sequencing input was blood. The receptors shown here come from a woman aged 40 to 49 with Graves' ophthalmopathy.

The chain recombines TRBV7-9 with TRBJ2-1; D could derive from TRBD1 or TRBD2 (5 bases each). The CDR3 contains 18 residues. Between the trimmed V and J ends, which lost 4 bases and 5 bases, there was a span of 24 bases. CDR1 is SEHNR, CDR2 FQNEAQ, per germline (reference sequence). The CDR3 sequence is CASSSGTLKSPPNNEQFF. The CDR3 region has the DNA TGTGCCAGCAGCTCGGGGACCTTAAAGAGCCCACCTAACAATGAGCAGTTCTTC.

This clonotype was picked up many times. The chain carries TRBV28 and TRBJ2-3; D might be TRBD2 (5 bases). CDR3 size: 16 residues. The V gene's germline CDR1 is MDHEN and CDR2 SYDVKM. Trimming cost V 6 bases and J 0 bases, with 16 bases left between them. For the CDR3, the DNA is TGTGCCAGCAGGCCACCATACGGCGGGAGCACAGATACGCAGTATTTT. This encodes CASRPPYGGSTDTQYF.

At least ten counts were recorded for this clonotype. V is TRBV7-2 and J is TRBJ2-7, with 11 bases aligning to TRBD2. Losses at the gene ends were 5 bases for V and 3 bases for J; bases not matched to a gene: 18. The germline V gene encodes CDR1 SGHTA and CDR2 FQGNSA. The CDR3 consists of 19 residues. DNA for the CDR3: TGTGCCAGCAGCACCGAAGGGGTCCTCGCTAGCGGGAGGATCTACGAGCAGTACTTC. Its protein product is CASSTEGVLASGRIYEQYF.

This clonotype has at least ten counts. In DNA form, the CDR3 reads TGTGCCACCGACCGCTCCGGGATTGGGGGGTCACCCCTCCACTTT. Its translation: CATDRSGIGGSPLHF. The gene calls are TRBV7-2 and TRBJ1-6, with D tentatively TRBD1 (5 bases). Trimming pared 10 bases from V and 10 bases from J, leaving 23 bases between. Looked up from germline, CDR1 is SGHTA and CDR2 is FQGNSA. The length of the CDR3 is 15 residues.

The V gene is TRBV7-9, the J gene TRBJ2-7; D is possibly TRBD1 or TRBD2 (5 bases each). The CDR3 totals 15 residues. V shed 1 base and J shed 2 bases, with 12 bases lying between them. CDR1 and CDR2 from the germline V gene are SEHNR and FQNEAQ (reference sequence). Here the CDR3 DNA reads TGTGCCAGCAGCTTAGGATTCGGGGCCCCCTACGAGCAGTACTTC. Its translation: CASSLGFGAPYEQYF.

Points on this clonotype: This may come from a read error, since a much larger clone is one base off. J is TRBJ2-1 and V is TRBV9; D uncertain. Deletions cut 0 bases from V and 5 bases from J, with 15 bases between. Germline assignment: CDR1 SGDLS and CDR2 YYNGEE. This CDR3 is 16 amino acids long. DNA for the CDR3: TGTGCCAGCAGCGTAGGAGATTGGAAGCGTGACAATGAGCAGTTCTTC. Its translation is CASSVGDWKRDNEQFF.

V is TRBV27 and J is TRBJ2-2; D not certain. Trimming left V 2 bases short and J 4 bases short, with 14 bases between. In germline, CDR1 is MNHEY, CDR2 SMNVEV (reference sequence). The length of the CDR3 is 16 residues. The CDR3 spells CASSLSPVPSTGELFF. The DNA for the CDR3 is TGTGCCAGCAGTTTAAGCCCGGTTCCGAGCACCGGGGAGCTGTTTTTT.

This clonotype has a count of ten or more. At one end the junction does not follow the germline gene, possibly because of a read error. The V call is TRBV7-2, the J call TRBJ1-1; D remains ambiguous. The CDR3 runs 14 residues. Germline assignment: CDR1 SGHTA and CDR2 FQGNSA. The CDR3 here is CASNIFGANAEAFF. CDR3 nucleotides: TGTGCCAGCAACATATTTGGTGCGAACGCTGAAGCTTTCTTT. Looking up the rest from reference TRBV7-2 and TRBJ1-1 gives the full variable domain: GAGVSQSPSNKVTEKGKDVELRCDPISGHTALYWYRQSLGQGLEFLIYFQGNSAPDKSGLPSDRFSAERTGGSVSTLTIQRTQQEDSAVYLCASNIFGANAEAFFGQGTRLTVV.

The chain links TRBV6-1 to TRBJ2-4; D uncertain. Trimming stripped 8 bases from V and 8 bases from J, with 13 bases between. The germline gives CDR1 MNHNS, CDR2 SASEGT. CDR3 size: 12 residues. CDR3 DNA: TGTGCCAGCGGAATCAGTTACGACATTCAGTACTTC. Encoded protein: CASGISYDIQYF.

In its sample, this clonotype was seen many times. The rearrangement uses TRBV6-1 and TRBJ1-6; D is unresolved. The CDR3 covers 12 residues. Trimming stripped 7 bases from V and 8 bases from J, with 9 bases between. Germline V gives CDR1 MNHNS, CDR2 SASEGT. CDR3 bases: TGTGCCAGCACTTCCATGGATTCACCCCTCCACTTT. Encoded protein: CASTSMDSPLHF.

There are many counts of this clonotype. This chain uses TRBV2 with TRBJ2-1, with TRBD1 as a possible D gene (6 bases). V was clipped by 3 bases and J by 9 bases, with 12 bases between them. Germline CDR1 and CDR2: SNHLY and FYNNEI. The CDR3 runs 13 residues. As DNA, the CDR3 is TGTGCCAGCAGTGAGGGGGCCCTCGTTGAGCAGTTCTTC. Protein: CASSEGALVEQFF.

This clonotype was detected only a few times. V and J are TRBV25-1 and TRBJ2-5; D perhaps matches TRBD1 (6 bases). This CDR3 has 13 amino acids. The V end lost 6 bases, the J end lost 5 bases, and 13 bases lay between the germline ends. Germline lookup yields CDR1 MGHDK and CDR2 SYGVNS. The CDR3 DNA is TGTGCCAGCAGAACCACAGGGTTGGAGACCCAGTACTTC. It specifies CASRTTGLETQYF.

The V and J genes are TRBV2 and TRBJ2-7; TRBD1 matches at 10 bases. The CDR3 consists of 14 residues. The germline V gene encodes CDR1 SNHLY and CDR2 FYNNEI. After removal of 6 bases from V and 4 bases from J, the junction contained 6 bases not matched to a gene. The CDR3 loop is CASRTGQGEYEQYF. DNA for the CDR3: TGTGCCAGCAGAACCGGACAGGGGGAATACGAGCAGTACTTC.

This clonotype was counted only a few times. CDR3 DNA sequence: TGTGCCACCAGCAGAGCGGGCGTCGGCAGATTACGGGAGACCCAGTACTTC. Its translation: CATSRAGVGRLRETQYF. The chain recombines TRBV15 with TRBJ2-5; D not resolved. The CDR3 extends over 17 amino acids. Deletions cut 1 base from V and 5 bases from J, with 20 bases between. CDR1 and CDR2 (germline): LNHNV, YYDKDF (reference sequence).

The chain uses TRBV5-1 and TRBJ2-7; 8 bases agree with TRBD1. Germline values: CDR1 SGHRS, CDR2 YFSETQ. The CDR3 totals 14 residues. With 4 bases clipped from V and 5 bases from J, the junction kept 8 bases outside the gene matches. The CDR3 nucleotides read TGCGCCAGCAGCGCGGACAGGGTCGTAAACGAGCAGTACTTC. Translated: CASSADRVVNEQYF.

The CDR3, as DNA: TGCGCCAGCAGCCAAGAGGGGGCCAGGGTTTACGAGCAGTACTTC. It specifies CASSQEGARVYEQYF. This chain links TRBV4-1 with TRBJ2-7; perhaps TRBD1 as D (6 bases). Trimming took 0 bases from V and 4 from J, leaving 13 bases between them. This CDR3 is 15 amino acids long. The germline gives CDR1 MGHRA, CDR2 YSYEKL.

This clonotype was recorded many times. In DNA form, the CDR3 reads TGTGCCAGCACAACTGGACTAGCGGGCACAGATACGCAGTATTTT. Residues: CASTTGLAGTDTQYF. The chain is built from TRBV2 and TRBJ2-3; the match to TRBD2 covers 10 bases. This CDR3 has 15 residues. CDR1 is SNHLY, CDR2 FYNNEI, per germline. V dropped 7 bases and J dropped 1; count of bases not matched to a gene: 5.